The 27 T cell receptor beta chains below all came from one sample that was sequenced in a study of cytomegalovirus exposure and HLA in healthy donors. The PCR used 60 Vbeta and 13 Jbeta primers. Data came from immunoSEQ multiplex PCR; TCRdb stores just in-frame clones and leaves some out. The data hold approximately 130,000 clones, with approximately 8.6% observed a single time. Sample: PBMCs. The receptors were gathered from a middle-aged woman in good health and CMV-seropositive.

J is TRBJ2-1 and V is TRBV7-9; 7 bases are shared with TRBD2. Germline loops: CDR1 SEHNR, CDR2 FQNEAQ (reference sequence). This CDR3 contains 15 residues. V lost 5 bases and J lost 3; bases outside the gene matches: 7. This chain's CDR3 is CASSPSGPFYNEQFF. CDR3 in DNA: TGTGCCAGCAGCCCTAGCGGACCCTTCTACAATGAGCAGTTCTTC.

This rearrangement joins TRBV10-2 to TRBJ1-1; 8 bases are shared with TRBD1. This CDR3 comprises 19 residues. Germline lookup yields CDR1 WSHSY and CDR2 SAAADI. Trimming took 3 bases from V and 0 from J; bases not matched to a gene: 15. The CDR3 loop reads CASSEGPPGQGTMNTEAFF. The CDR3 DNA is TGCGCCAGCAGTGAAGGTCCCCCCGGACAGGGAACTATGAACACTGAAGCTTTCTTT.

The chain uses TRBV19 and TRBJ1-1; TRBD1 is a possible D gene (5 bases). From germline, CDR1 is LNHDA and CDR2 SQIVND (reference sequence). The CDR3 covers 16 residues. Between the trimmed V and J ends, which lost 4 bases and 0 bases, there was a span of 15 bases. The CDR3 reads CASSTPAGLLNTEAFF. The CDR3 nucleotides are TGTGCCAGTAGTACCCCGGCGGGACTCCTGAACACTGAAGCTTTCTTT.

The chain joins TRBV6-6 to TRBJ1-5; weak D call: TRBD1 (5 bases). V was shortened by 5 bases and J by 2 bases, with 13 bases between the two germline ends. The CDR3 has 15 amino acids. Germline V gene sequence: CDR1 MNHNY, CDR2 SVGAGI (reference sequence). The CDR3 here is CASSRKRGGNQPQHF. For the CDR3, the DNA is TGTGCCAGCAGTCGTAAGCGGGGGGGCAATCAGCCCCAGCATTTT.

The chain joins TRBV18 to TRBJ2-1; D is possibly TRBD1 (6 bases). Between the trimmed V and J ends, which lost 0 bases and 4 bases, there was a span of 10 bases. CDR3 length equals 15 residues. Germline CDR1 KGHSH, CDR2 LQKENI. CDR3 in amino acids: CASSPPAGDYNEQFF. The CDR3 bases are TGTGCCAGCTCACCACCGGCAGGGGATTACAATGAGCAGTTCTTC. Together with reference TRBV18 and TRBJ2-1, the CDR3 gives the full variable domain: NAGVMQNPRHLVRRRGQEARLRCSPMKGHSHVYWYRQLPEEGLKFMVYLQKENIIDESGMPKERFSAEFPKEGPSILRIQQVVRGDSAAYFCASSPPAGDYNEQFFGPGTRLTVL.

This clone was seen more than once but under ten times. The chain joins TRBV7-6 to TRBJ2-5, with 11 bases fitting TRBD2. The CDR3 totals 16 residues. With V trimmed by 6 bases and J by 5 bases, 11 bases remained unmatched. Germline CDR1 reads SGHVS; CDR2 reads FNYEAQ. The DNA for the CDR3 is TGTGCCAGCAGTTCCACTAGCGGGGGTGCCCTCGAGACCCAGTACTTC. Its protein is CASSSTSGGALETQYF.

In its sample, this clone was seen a few times. V gene TRBV7-9 combines with J gene TRBJ1-6, with 10 bases lining up with TRBD1. The CDR3 sequence is 19 residues long. In germline, CDR1 is SEHNR, CDR2 FQNEAQ (reference sequence). V shed 1 base and J 7 bases; nucleotides not matched to a gene: 13. The CDR3 nucleotides read TGTGCCAGCAGCTTAGGATTGTTGGCGGGGGACAGGGGCAATTCACCCCTCCACTTT. As protein: CASSLGLLAGDRGNSPLHF.

This chain joins TRBV6-6 and TRBJ1-4; 10 bases map to TRBD1. The CDR3 consists of 16 residues. CDR1 and CDR2 (germline): MNHNY, SVGAGI (reference sequence). The J segment lost 8 bases and the V segment lost 2 bases, leaving 8 bases of the junction unmatched. This CDR3 is CASSYLAGTGAEKLFF. CDR3 bases: TGTGCCAGCAGTTACCTCGCGGGGACAGGGGCCGAAAAACTGTTTTTT.

This clone was seen a handful of times. The chain is built from TRBV7-2 and TRBJ1-5, with 9 bases aligning to TRBD1. Losses at the gene ends were 6 bases for V and 6 bases for J; bases not matched to a gene: 3. This CDR3 has 13 residues. Germline V gene lookup returns CDR1 SGHTA and CDR2 FQGNSA. The CDR3 coding sequence is TGTGCCAGCAGAACAGGGGGCCCTCAGCCCCAGCATTTT. Encoded protein: CASRTGGPQPQHF.

This clone came up a few times. V and J are TRBV28 and TRBJ2-5; maybe TRBD1 (6 bases). The CDR3 totals 14 residues. Germline CDR1 MDHEN, CDR2 SYDVKM. V lost 4 bases and J 2 bases, leaving 11 bases between the germline ends. CDR3 sequence reads: CASSSQDRQETQYF. The CDR3 DNA is TGTGCCAGCAGTTCCCAGGACAGACAAGAGACCCAGTACTTC. The variable domain in full, completed from reference TRBV28 and TRBJ2-5, reads DVKVTQSSRYLVKRTGEKVFLECVQDMDHENMFWYRQDPGLGLRLIYFSYDVKMKEKGDIPEGYSVSREKKERFSLILESASTNQTSMYLCASSSQDRQETQYFGPGTRLLVL.

This chain connects TRBV5-6 to TRBJ1-2; the match to TRBD1 covers 8 bases. The CDR3 is 16 amino acids. Germline lookup yields CDR1 SGHDT and CDR2 YYEEEE. V was pared by 2 bases and J by 3 bases, with 9 bases of the junction left unmatched. CDR3 DNA: TGTGCCAGCAGCTTCCTACTACGGGACAGGTACTATGGCTACACCTTC. It codes for CASSFLLRDRYYGYTF.

There are a few counts of this clone. This chain connects TRBV4-1 to TRBJ2-6, with TRBD1 matching 11 bases. J lost 2 bases, V lost 5 bases, and 8 bases had no gene match. The length of the CDR3 is 18 residues. The germline gives CDR1 MGHRA, CDR2 YSYEKL. The CDR3 here is CASSLRDRGFTGANVLTF. CDR3 sequence (DNA): TGCGCCAGCAGCTTGCGGGACAGGGGGTTTACTGGGGCCAACGTCCTGACTTTC.

This chain links TRBV5-1 with TRBJ2-3; TRBD1 agrees at 7 bases. CDR3 length: 14 amino acids. The V gene end was trimmed by 2 bases and the J gene end by 3 bases; junction bases not matched to a gene: 3. Germline V gives CDR1 SGHRS, CDR2 YFSETQ. CDR3 residues: CASSFDRVTDTQYF. CDR3 bases: TGCGCCAGCAGCTTCGACAGGGTAACAGATACGCAGTATTTT.

The chain joins TRBV5-4 to TRBJ1-2; TRBD1 matches 9 bases. This CDR3 is built from 14 residues. The germline gives CDR1 SGHNT, CDR2 YYREEE (reference sequence). V lost 4 bases and J lost 9; bases outside the gene matches: 10. The CDR3, as DNA: TGTGCCAGCAGCCCAGAGGACAGGGGCGAGAGCTACACCTTC. Its protein product is CASSPEDRGESYTF.

The chain employs TRBV18 and TRBJ1-1; the D is unclear. Germline V CDR1 and CDR2: KGHSH, LQKENI. Trimming removed 3 bases from V and 0 bases from J, with 5 bases in between. The CDR3 loop spans 13 amino acids. The CDR3 sequence is CASSPVLNTEAFF. DNA of the CDR3: TGTGCCAGCTCACCCGTCCTGAACACTGAAGCTTTCTTT.

The chain has TRBV5-4 and TRBJ2-3, with 7 positions matching TRBD1. CDR1 and CDR2 from the germline V gene are SGHNT and YYREEE (reference sequence). After removal of 3 bases from V and 1 base from J, the junction contained 5 bases not matched to a gene. The CDR3 covers 15 residues. In nucleotides, the CDR3 is TGTGCCAGCAGCTGGGACACAGGGGGCACAGATACGCAGTATTTT. Its protein is CASSWDTGGTDTQYF.

This clone was seen only once. The chain carries TRBV10-1 and TRBJ1-1, with TRBD1 as a possible D gene (6 bases). Trimming took off 7 bases at V and 2 bases at J, with 20 bases between the two ends. The CDR3 has 16 residues. Germline CDR1 and CDR2: WNHNN and SYGVQD (reference sequence). In DNA form, the CDR3 reads TGCGCCAGCACCCCAGCACGACAGGATAGTAACACTGAAGCTTTCTTT. It codes for CASTPARQDSNTEAFF.

The sample holds a few counts of this clone. The genes are TRBV7-8 and TRBJ2-7; D perhaps matches TRBD2 (5 bases). Germline V gene lookup returns CDR1 SGHVS and CDR2 FQNEAQ. Trimming shortened V by 2 bases and J by 7 bases, and 15 bases separated the two germline ends. The CDR3 consists of 14 residues. The CDR3 region is CASSLQPATGEQYF. The CDR3 region has the DNA TGTGCCAGCAGCTTACAGCCGGCGACGGGGGAGCAGTACTTC.

This clone was counted only a few times. The chain couples TRBV7-6 to TRBJ2-2; possible D gene TRBD2, 5 bases. CDR1 SGHVS and CDR2 FNYEAQ come from the germline V gene. Between the trimmed V and J ends, which lost 5 bases and 5 bases, there was a span of 18 bases. The CDR3 consists of 16 residues. The CDR3 sequence is CASSPASLTLTGELFF. Here the CDR3 DNA reads TGTGCCAGCAGCCCCGCTAGCCTCACGTTAACCGGGGAGCTGTTTTTT.

This chain links TRBV5-1 with TRBJ2-7; 7 nucleotides line up with TRBD1. J lost 1 base, V lost 3 bases, and 4 bases had no gene match. CDR3 length: 14 residues. The germline gives CDR1 SGHRS, CDR2 YFSETQ. CDR3 coding DNA: TGCGCCAGCAGCTGGAGACAGGGATCCTACGAGCAGTACTTC. Residues: CASSWRQGSYEQYF.

In this sample, this clone turned up a few times. This chain connects TRBV2 to TRBJ1-6; 10 bases align to TRBD1. Germline V gene lookup returns CDR1 SNHLY and CDR2 FYNNEI. With 8 bases clipped from V and 7 bases from J, the junction kept 8 bases outside the gene matches. CDR3 length: 15 amino acids. The CDR3 sequence: CASLRDRGKNSPLHF. CDR3 bases: TGTGCCAGCCTCCGGGACAGGGGAAAAAATTCACCCCTCCACTTT.

The chain combines TRBV27 with TRBJ2-7; 8 bases are shared with TRBD1. Trimming took 8 bases from V and 3 from J; bases not matched to a gene: 9. The CDR3 sequence is 14 residues long. The germline V gene encodes CDR1 MNHEY and CDR2 SMNVEV (reference sequence). The CDR3 region has the DNA TGTGCCAGCGGTAAGGACAGGGCCCGCTACGAGCAGTACTTC. Protein product: CASGKDRARYEQYF.

The chain combines TRBV5-1 with TRBJ2-3, with a tentative D call TRBD1 (5 bases). Germline V gene data show CDR1 as SGHRS and CDR2 as YFSETQ. Trimming cost V 4 bases and J 14 bases, with 14 bases left between them. This CDR3 has 11 residues. The CDR3: CASSNGPRGYF. CDR3 DNA sequence: TGCGCCAGCAGCAACGGGCCTAGGGGGTATTTT.

J is TRBJ2-7 and V is TRBV7-3, with TRBD1 as a possible D gene (6 bases). The CDR3 extends over 14 amino acids. Germline assignment: CDR1 SGHTA and CDR2 FQGTGA. V gave up 1 base and J gave up 7 bases, with 14 bases separating them. The CDR3 sequence: CASSLRGGWPEQYF. Here the CDR3 DNA reads TGTGCCAGCAGCTTAAGAGGGGGATGGCCGGAGCAGTACTTC.

The V and J genes are TRBV2 and TRBJ1-2, with TRBD1 as a possible D gene (5 bases). Germline V lookup: CDR1 SNHLY, CDR2 FYNNEI. The V end lost 1 base, the J end lost 0 bases, and 6 bases lay between the germline ends. This CDR3 spans 14 amino acids. CDR3 in DNA: TGTGCCAGCAGTGAAGGACAGACTAACTATGGCTACACCTTC. Amino acid sequence: CASSEGQTNYGYTF. Full variable domain (outside the CDR3, taken from reference TRBV2 and TRBJ1-2): EPEVTQTPSHQVTQMGQEVILRCVPISNHLYFYWYRQILGQKVEFLVSFYNNEISEKSEIFDDQFSVERPDGSNFTLKIRSTKLEDSAMYFCASSEGQTNYGYTFGSGTRLTVV.

This rearrangement joins TRBV2 to TRBJ2-7, with a possible D match to TRBD1 (5 bases). CDR3 length: 15 residues. CDR1 and CDR2 (germline): SNHLY, FYNNEI. Trimming cost V 7 bases and J 2 bases, with 18 bases left between them. CDR3: CASTVLQEPPYEQYF. The CDR3 DNA reads as TGTGCCAGCACCGTATTACAGGAACCTCCCTACGAGCAGTACTTC.

This clone showed up just a few times. V gene TRBV6-5 combines with J gene TRBJ1-2; possible D gene TRBD1, 5 bases. The germline V gene has CDR1 MNHEY and CDR2 SVGAGI. The CDR3 runs to 14 residues. The V gene lost 5 bases and the J gene lost 3 bases, with 13 bases spanning the gap. CDR3 region: CASSRGRGDYGYTF. The DNA of the CDR3 is TGTGCCAGCAGTCGGGGCCGCGGGGACTATGGCTACACCTTC.